This T cell receptor beta chain is drawn from a study of metastatic and nonmetastatic thyroid tumors (TCRdb year 2020). Study-level background: Repertoires were compared across peripheral blood and tumor or nodule tissue samples from malignant and benign thyroid patients.

Points on this clone: The antigen this receptor binds is unknown. Base qualities are missing; no much larger clone stands one base away.

No patient had received any treatment before thyroid surgery. The study retrospectively analysed patient clinical samples collected from the early 2010s to the late 2010s using T-cell receptor beta sequencing. Findings and caveats that apply to the study as a whole: In both blood and tumor samples, malignant tumors were reported to have significantly higher TCR beta diversity than benign nodules.

The method behind the library was PCR. The sample was run on an Illumina HiSeq 4000. High-throughput sequencing was used to profile the TCR beta-chain CDR3 region of each patient. Per the source publication's procedure: The researchers built a classifier to tell apart papillary thyroid cancer patients with distant metastasis, based on CDR3 differences among clinicopathological groups. Repertoire diversity was assessed with the Shannon index, and tumor-blood repertoire similarity with the Morisita-Horn index. TCRdb ran its own pipeline on the public reads, namely fastp trimming at Q25 and MiXCR clone calling, and kept in-frame beta chains. TCRdb assigned the V and J calls; the authors' analysis was not used. The sample profile shows about 21,000 clones; 15% to 20% of them were found once. The ten largest clones capture roughly 21% of the sample. Clipping removes 0 bases from V and 1 base from J, with 10 as the unmatched junction base count. Spanning cysteine to phenylalanine, the CDR3 consists of 19 amino acids. CDR3 DNA is the only sequence kept; it has 57 bases, read in frame from the first base.

The chain links TRBV12-3 or TRBV12-4 with TRBJ2-3; 10 central nucleotides agree with TRBD2. The sample consisted of blood. The clonotype originates from a male donor with papillary thyroid cancer or a benign thyroid nodule (not recorded which). Some clones in this sample may be carry-over from other donors' samples. The CDR3 region has the sequence CASSLAVAGGVLGTDTQYF. The DNA sequence is given as TGTGCCAGCAGTTTAGCGGTAGCGGGAGGTGTACTAGGCACAGATACGCAGTATTTT.